These 28 T cell receptor beta chains originate from one sample sequenced in a study of CXCR3-negative and CXCR3-positive naive CD8 T cells. The libraries of TRB cDNA were constructed through 5' RACE using UMI labels. TCRdb reprocessed the 5' RACE reads, keeping one entry per CDR3 protein, no DNA. This specimen shows 90,000 to 95,000 distinct CDR3 sequences; the ten leading clones hold around 1.7%. The sequenced sample consisted of naive CXCR3- CD8+ T cells from blood. Sample subset: CD45RO-CCR7+CD27+CD95- naive CD8+ T cells lacking CXCR3 (TNR3-). Every receptor here comes from a human donor in good health. Some clones in this sample may be carry-over from other donors' samples.

The gene calls are TRBV6-5 and TRBJ2-7. Germline V lookup: CDR1 MNHEY, CDR2 SVGAGI. The CDR3 totals 17 residues. The CDR3 sequence is CASSPPFATSSSYEQYF.

The V gene is TRBV29-1, the J gene TRBJ2-1. There are 13 residues in the CDR3. Germline V CDR1 and CDR2: SQVTM, ANQGSEA. CDR3 sequence: CSVQVGSYNEQFF.

The rearrangement uses TRBV7-9 and TRBJ2-7. Germline V gene sequence: CDR1 SEHNR, CDR2 FQNEAQ (reference sequence). This CDR3 is 13 amino acids long. CDR3 amino acids: CASSSEAAYEQYF.

The gene calls are TRBV6-5 and TRBJ1-1; without DNA, the TCRdb call of TRBD1 cannot be checked. From germline, CDR1 is MNHEY and CDR2 SVGAGI. This CDR3 region has 16 residues. This chain's CDR3 is CASSYRQWTGNTEAFF.

The chain is built from TRBV7-9 and TRBJ2-3. Per germline, CDR1 SEHNR and CDR2 FQNEAQ (reference sequence). The CDR3 runs 13 residues. The chain's CDR3 is CASNPVGTDTQYF.

The chain carries TRBV7-6 and TRBJ1-6; TCRdb picks TRBD1, but there is no DNA to check that call. CDR1 and CDR2 from the germline V gene are SGHVS and FNYEAQ. The CDR3 is 14 residues long. CDR3 in amino acids: CASRTGLRGSPLHF. Complete variable domain (other parts from reference TRBV7-6 and TRBJ1-6): GAGVSQSPRYKVTKRGQDVALRCDPISGHVSLYWYRQALGQGPEFLTYFNYEAQQDKSGLPNDRFSAERPEGSISTLTIQRTEQRDSAMYRCASRTGLRGSPLHFGNGTRLTVT.

The CDR3: CSVGTDPSGELFF. This chain connects TRBV29-1 to TRBJ2-2. The CDR3 consists of 13 residues. Germline lookup yields CDR1 SQVTM and CDR2 ANQGSEA.

J is TRBJ2-5 and V is TRBV4-2; without DNA, the TCRdb call of TRBD1 cannot be checked. The CDR3 spans 16 residues. The germline V gene encodes CDR1 LGHNA and CDR2 YNFKEQ. CDR3 residues: CASSRGAKSPTETQYF.

The chain employs TRBV29-1 and TRBJ2-1; TCRdb calls TRBD1, which cannot be checked without DNA. The germline V gene encodes CDR1 SQVTM and CDR2 ANQGSEA. This CDR3 contains 15 residues. CDR3 in amino acids: CSAEGGLDLYNEQFF.

The J gene is TRBJ2-1, the V gene TRBV28; TCRdb names TRBD1, which stays unverified in the absence of DNA. Germline assignment: CDR1 MDHEN and CDR2 SYDVKM. This CDR3 is built from 15 residues. The CDR3 region is CASSFPGGRPNEQFF.

J is TRBJ1-2 and V is TRBV15; TCRdb calls TRBD1, which cannot be checked without DNA. This CDR3 spans 14 amino acids. The germline V gene has CDR1 LNHNV and CDR2 YYDKDF (reference sequence). CDR3 in amino acids: CATRNPWDNYGYTF.

The rearrangement links TRBV7-2 to TRBJ2-7; no DNA is available, so the TRBD2 call from TCRdb remains unchecked. CDR3 length equals 17 residues. The germline CDR1 and CDR2 sequences are SGHTA and FQGNSA. CDR3 loop: CASSLGRPSGFSYEQYF.

The J gene is TRBJ2-7, the V gene TRBV5-8; lacking DNA, the TRBD1 call made by TCRdb goes unchecked. The CDR3 loop spans 11 amino acids. Germline V gene sequence: CDR1 SGHTS, CDR2 YDEGEE. This chain's CDR3 is CASSLADRLPF. Drawing the rest from reference TRBV5-8 and TRBJ2-7, the complete variable domain is EAGVTQSPTHLIKTRGQQATLRCSPISGHTSVYWYQQALGLGLQFLLWYDEGEERNRGNFPPRFSGRQFPNYSSELNVNALELEDSALYLCASSLADRLPFGPGTRLTVT.

V is TRBV20-1 and J is TRBJ1-3; the TCRdb call, TRBD1, lacks DNA for checking. Germline V gives CDR1 DFQATT, CDR2 SNEGSKA (reference sequence). This CDR3 comprises 15 residues. The chain's CDR3 is CSARDSRSSGNTIYF.

V gene TRBV2 combines with J gene TRBJ2-5; no DNA is available, so the TRBD1 call from TCRdb remains unchecked. Per the germline V gene, CDR1 is SNHLY and CDR2 is FYNNEI. CDR3 length: 14 residues. CDR3 sequence: CASRMDRGEETQYF.

The chain links TRBV5-1 to TRBJ2-1. Germline V CDR1 and CDR2: SGHRS, YFSETQ. This CDR3 spans 12 amino acids. CDR3 sequence: CASSFDGNEQFF.

The V call is TRBV6-5, the J call TRBJ2-1. Germline CDR1 MNHEY, CDR2 SVGAGI. The CDR3 consists of 14 residues. The CDR3 protein is CASSYSSSYNEQFF.

Judged by frequency, this clonotype is medium-sized (0.01 to 0.1%). The CDR3 spells CSVEGQGPTYNEQFF. The V gene is TRBV29-1, the J gene TRBJ2-1; TCRdb proposes TRBD1, but this gene call is untestable without DNA. The germline V gene has CDR1 SQVTM and CDR2 ANQGSEA. The length of the CDR3 is 15 residues.

J is TRBJ2-1 and V is TRBV11-1. CDR3 size: 15 residues. CDR1 SGHAT and CDR2 FQDESV come from the germline V gene (reference sequence). The CDR3 reads CASSLNLLRADQQFF.

The chain has TRBV4-3 and TRBJ1-1; TCRdb's D gene call, TRBD1, goes unchecked for lack of DNA. The germline gives CDR1 LGHNA, CDR2 YSLEER. The CDR3 sequence is 15 residues long. CDR3 in amino acids: CASSPHRGKSTEAFF.

The chain is built from TRBV9 and TRBJ2-1; there is no DNA to check the TCRdb D call of TRBD1. Germline assignment: CDR1 SGDLS and CDR2 YYNGEE. The CDR3 length is 17 residues. The CDR3 here is CASSVSQGAFSGNEQFF.

V gene TRBV29-1 combines with J gene TRBJ2-3. Germline V CDR1 and CDR2: SQVTM, ANQGSEA. The CDR3 spans 13 residues. The CDR3 loop reads CSVEDWSTDTQYF.

The chain links TRBV29-1 to TRBJ2-3; TCRdb returns TRBD1, unconfirmable since there is no DNA. Germline assignment: CDR1 SQVTM and CDR2 ANQGSEA. This CDR3 comprises 14 residues. The CDR3 is CSVMTGHFPDTQYF.

V and J are TRBV4-3 and TRBJ1-4. The CDR3 totals 16 residues. Germline CDR1 and CDR2: LGHNA and YSLEER. The CDR3 loop is CASSQVAGQSNEKLFF.

CDR3 loop: CSVMLGVVGTEAFF. This chain uses TRBV29-1 with TRBJ1-1. The CDR3 consists of 14 residues. Looked up from germline, CDR1 is SQVTM and CDR2 is ANQGSEA.

The J gene is TRBJ2-7, the V gene TRBV7-9. The CDR3 is 13 residues long. CDR1 is SEHNR and CDR2 is FQNEAQ in the germline V gene (reference sequence). CDR3 loop: CASSFGNPDEQYF.

The chain employs TRBV29-1 and TRBJ1-1. Germline CDR1 is SQVTM and CDR2 is ANQGSEA. This CDR3 contains 12 residues. Here the CDR3 reads CSVLSPGTEAFF.

The chain links TRBV29-1 to TRBJ2-1. Germline V CDR1 and CDR2: SQVTM, ANQGSEA. CDR3 length: 13 amino acids. The CDR3 protein is CSFYGVSYNEQFF.